The 21 T cell receptor beta chains below come from one sample, sequenced in a study of T-cell reconstitution after alpha-beta-depleted transplantation in children. The authors prepared the TCRbeta library with unique molecular identifiers. TCRdb reprocessed the PCR reads via MiXCR and lists one record per CDR3 protein. The table shows more than 400,000 distinct CDR3 sequences, with around 46% occurring only once. Specimen: PBMCs, collected before TCRalphabeta/CD19-depleted stem cell transplant. Receptors were obtained from a girl aged 2-9 years with aplastic anemia, due to receive a stem cell transplant.

V is TRBV20-1 and J is TRBJ2-1; the D gene is possibly TRBD2 (5 bases). V was pared by 8 bases and J by 8 bases, with 28 bases between. Germline-derived CDR1 and CDR2 are DFQATT and SNEGSKA (reference sequence). This CDR3 spans 16 amino acids. Written as DNA, the CDR3 is TGCAGTTGGGGAGAAGCTCCGGACGCCTTATCCGATGAGCAGTTCTTC. It encodes CSWGEAPDALSDEQFF.

Comments on this clonotype: A much larger clonotype is one base distant, so this may be a read error. The conserved closing phenylalanine or tryptophan is absent in this CDR3, likely reflecting a read error. The chain is built from TRBV9 and TRBJ1-2, with a tentative D call TRBD1 (6 bases). This CDR3 has 14 amino acids. V was trimmed by 3 bases and J by 8 bases, leaving 17 bases between them. Germline CDR1 SGDLS, CDR2 YYNGEE. CDR3 coding DNA: TGTGCCAGCAGCGCGGGACACGACTTAAACGGCTACACCTCC. It codes for CASSAGHDLNGYTS.

This clonotype turned up a few times. This chain connects TRBV20-1 to TRBJ2-7; 10 bases fit TRBD2. Trimming at V came to 3 bases and at J to 3 bases, leaving 17 bases not matched to a gene. Germline assignment: CDR1 DFQATT and CDR2 SNEGSKA (reference sequence). CDR3 size: 18 residues. The chain's CDR3 is CSASELAGAPSTLYEQYF. For the CDR3, the DNA is TGCAGTGCTAGCGAGCTAGCGGGAGCCCCATCCACCCTCTACGAGCAGTACTTC.

This clonotype appeared a few times. The gene calls are TRBV15 and TRBJ2-2; 7 bases align to TRBD1. V was clipped by 0 bases and J by 2 bases; unmatched bases: 3. This CDR3 spans 16 amino acids. Germline V gives CDR1 LNHNV, CDR2 YYDKDF (reference sequence). DNA of the CDR3: TGTGCCACCAGCAGAGATGGGACAGTAAACACCGGGGAGCTGTTTTTT. It yields the protein CATSRDGTVNTGELFF.

The chain recombines TRBV27 with TRBJ2-3; 8 nucleotides align to TRBD2. The CDR3 is made up of 14 amino acids. Unmatched junction bases numbered 8, after V lost 6 bases and J lost 6 bases. Germline V gene lookup returns CDR1 MNHEY and CDR2 SMNVEV (reference sequence). For the CDR3, the DNA is TGTGCCAGCAGAACTAGCGGAGAAATGGATACGCAGTATTTT. This sequence encodes CASRTSGEMDTQYF.

Only a few counts were recorded for this clonotype. This chain uses TRBV6-1 with TRBJ1-2, with TRBD1 identical over 8 bases. There are 14 residues in the CDR3. Germline lookup yields CDR1 MNHNS and CDR2 SASEGT. The junction had 7 bases not matched to a gene; V was cut back by 6 bases and J by 4 bases. CDR3 protein: CASRNRGTSYGYTF. Written as DNA, the CDR3 is TGTGCCAGCAGGAACAGGGGGACATCCTATGGCTACACCTTC.

This clonotype was counted ten times or more. The chain uses TRBV27 and TRBJ1-2; the D gene is possibly TRBD1 (5 bases). The V end was cut by 5 bases, the J end by 2 bases, with 18 bases between. Germline values: CDR1 MNHEY, CDR2 SMNVEV (reference sequence). The CDR3 runs to 16 residues. The CDR3 here is CASSPASARANYGYTF. The CDR3 DNA sequence: TGTGCCAGCAGTCCAGCCTCGGCCAGGGCCAACTATGGCTACACCTTC.

The table lists this clonotype with a few counts. The J gene is TRBJ2-1, the V gene TRBV6-1; D not resolved. This CDR3 spans 13 amino acids. Germline values: CDR1 MNHNS, CDR2 SASEGT. V lost 7 bases and J lost 9, with 16 bases in between. The DNA of the CDR3 is TGTGCCAGCAATAACATATTATTACTTGAGCAGTTCTTC. Amino acids: CASNNILLLEQFF.

This clonotype was counted only a few times. The rearrangement joins TRBV12-3 or TRBV12-4 to TRBJ2-7; TRBD2 matches 10 bases. The CDR3 consists of 15 residues. The V and J ends lost 3 bases and 7 bases, in that order; junction bases with no gene match: 9. DNA of the CDR3: TGTGCCAGCAGTTTTTGGCTAGCGGGAGCTCGTGAGCAGTACTTC. It translates to CASSFWLAGAREQYF.

The V call is TRBV28, the J call TRBJ2-5, with D maybe TRBD2 (6 bases). Per germline, CDR1 MDHEN and CDR2 SYDVKM. Between the trimmed V and J ends, which lost 5 bases and 7 bases, there was a span of 17 bases. The CDR3 length is 14 residues. Here the CDR3 DNA reads TGTGCCAGCAGTCGGAAGGGCGGGGAAGTGACCCAGTACTTC. Amino acids: CASSRKGGEVTQYF.

This clonotype was counted between two and nine times. The rearrangement uses TRBV7-2 and TRBJ1-3; D gene unclear. With 5 bases removed from V and 1 base from J, the gap between germline ends came to 12 bases. Germline CDR1 SGHTA, CDR2 FQGNSA. This CDR3 region has 15 residues. In DNA, the CDR3 is TGTGCCAGCAGCCCAGGACTGCCATCTGGAAACACCATATATTTT. It specifies CASSPGLPSGNTIYF.

The chain carries TRBV29-1 and TRBJ1-1, with 7 bases matching TRBD1. Germline CDR1 and CDR2: SQVTM and ANQGSEA. The CDR3 extends over 13 amino acids. V shed 6 bases and J 0 bases; nucleotides not matched to a gene: 4. CDR3 sequence (DNA): TGCAGCGTACGGACAGGCGTGAACACTGAAGCTTTCTTT. Translation gives CSVRTGVNTEAFF. Variable domain in full (rest from reference TRBV29-1 and TRBJ1-1): SAVISQKPSRDICQRGTSLTIQCQVDSQVTMMFWYRQQPGQSLTLIATANQGSEATYESGFVIDKFPISRPNLTFSTLTVSNMSPEDSSIYLCSVRTGVNTEAFFGQGTRLTVV.

This rearrangement joins TRBV30 to TRBJ2-2; 8 nucleotides align to TRBD1. The length of the CDR3 is 14 residues. CDR1 and CDR2 (germline): GTSNPN, SVGIG (reference sequence). Trimming took 3 bases from V and 6 from J; bases not matched to a gene: 6. The CDR3 DNA is TGTGCCTGGAGCAGGGGGCCCCTAGCCGGGGAGCTGTTTTTT. It codes for CAWSRGPLAGELFF.

The chain joins TRBV6-5 to TRBJ2-3; D not certain. The V gene's germline CDR1 is MNHEY and CDR2 SVGAGI. This CDR3 is built from 14 residues. Trimming removed 2 bases at V and 2 bases at J, with 8 bases between. CDR3 DNA: TGTGCCAGCAGTTACGGGCCCCACACAGATACGCAGTATTTT. It codes for CASSYGPHTDTQYF.

This rearrangement joins TRBV6-2 or TRBV6-3 to TRBJ2-3, with 13 bases identical to TRBD2. The CDR3 totals 14 residues. Germline-derived CDR1 and CDR2 are MNHEY and SVGEGT. Trimming at V came to 4 bases and at J to 8 bases, leaving 3 bases not matched to a gene. As DNA, the CDR3 is TGTGCCAGCAGTTGGACTAGCGGGAGCCCTACGCAGTATTTT. It specifies CASSWTSGSPTQYF.

The J gene is TRBJ2-3, the V gene TRBV29-1, with 10 bases aligning to TRBD1. Germline V lookup: CDR1 SQVTM, CDR2 ANQGSEA. With V trimmed by 4 bases and J by 3 bases, 4 bases remained unmatched. The CDR3 loop spans 14 amino acids. This chain's CDR3 is CSVVRDRGTDTQYF. The CDR3 DNA is TGCAGCGTTGTGCGGGACAGGGGAACAGATACGCAGTATTTT.

J is TRBJ1-6 and V is TRBV18; a possible D gene is TRBD1 (5 bases). Germline CDR1 is KGHSH and CDR2 is LQKENI. V was pared by 3 bases and J by 7 bases, with 10 bases between. The CDR3 has 14 amino acids. The DNA for the CDR3 is TGTGCCAGCTCACCGGGCAGGGCAAATTCACCCCTCCACTTT. As protein: CASSPGRANSPLHF.

This clonotype showed up just a few times. The chain joins TRBV10-3 to TRBJ1-1, with 7 bases identical to TRBD1. Per germline, CDR1 ENHRY and CDR2 SYGVKD. V shed 6 bases, J shed 7 bases, and the junction held 11 bases outside the gene matches. The CDR3 covers 14 residues. DNA for the CDR3: TGTGCCATCAGGGGACAGCTAAAGGTCGATGAAGCTTTCTTT. It specifies CAIRGQLKVDEAFF.

The gene calls are TRBV20-1 and TRBJ2-1; 11 positions agree with TRBD2. Trimming at V came to 5 bases and at J to 6 bases, leaving 9 bases not matched to a gene. Germline-derived CDR1 and CDR2 are DFQATT and SNEGSKA (reference sequence). The CDR3 length is 15 residues. The CDR3, as DNA: TGCAGTGCTGACATACTAGCGGGAGTCGTCAATGAGCAGTTCTTC. It codes for CSADILAGVVNEQFF.

The V and J genes are TRBV7-6 and TRBJ2-1; TRBD2 matches at 7 bases. The V gene's germline CDR1 is SGHVS and CDR2 FNYEAQ. This CDR3 region has 16 residues. With 0 bases clipped from V and 5 bases from J, the junction kept 7 bases outside the gene matches. CDR3 sequence (DNA): TGTGCCAGCAGCTTAGCGCGGGGGAGGGTACACAATGAGCAGTTCTTC. Encoded protein: CASSLARGRVHNEQFF.

The chain combines TRBV5-6 with TRBJ2-7; TRBD2 agrees at 7 bases. Trimming took 1 base from V and 1 from J; bases not matched to a gene: 5. This CDR3 contains 15 residues. CDR1 is SGHDT, CDR2 YYEEEE, per germline. The CDR3 nucleotides read TGTGCCAGCAGCTTGACCTTGCGGGGGTCCTACGAGCAGTACTTC. This sequence encodes CASSLTLRGSYEQYF.